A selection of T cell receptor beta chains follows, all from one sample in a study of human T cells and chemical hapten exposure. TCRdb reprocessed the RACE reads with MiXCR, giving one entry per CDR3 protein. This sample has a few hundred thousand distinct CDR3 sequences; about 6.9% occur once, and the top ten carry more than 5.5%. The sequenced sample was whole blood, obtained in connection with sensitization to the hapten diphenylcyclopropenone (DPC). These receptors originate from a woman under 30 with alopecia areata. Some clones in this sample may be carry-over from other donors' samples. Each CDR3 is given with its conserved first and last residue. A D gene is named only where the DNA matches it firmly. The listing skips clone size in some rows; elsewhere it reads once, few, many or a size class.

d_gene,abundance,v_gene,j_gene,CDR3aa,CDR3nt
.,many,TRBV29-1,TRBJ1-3,CSVELGGNTIYF,TGCAGCGTTGAGCTTGGTGGAAACACCATATATTTT
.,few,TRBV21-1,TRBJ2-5,CASAPRQETQYF,TGTGCCAGCGCCCCCCGGCAAGAGACCCAGTACTTC
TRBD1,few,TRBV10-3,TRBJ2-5,CAIRPGQGSETQYF,TGTGCCATCAGACCGGGACAGGGATCGGAGACCCAGTACTTC
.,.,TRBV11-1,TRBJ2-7,CASSLEPATYEQYF,TGTGCCAGCAGCTTAGAGCCAGCCACCTACGAGCAGTACTTC
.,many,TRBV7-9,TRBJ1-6,CASSSPEHRRNSPLHF,TGTGCCAGCAGCTCCCCGGAGCACCGGAGAAATTCACCCCTCCACTTT
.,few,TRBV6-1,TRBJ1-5,CASSRAWGVGGFLGNQPQHF,TGTGCCAGCAGTAGGGCCTGGGGGGTTGGCGGGTTCTTGGGCAATCAGCCCCAGCATTTT
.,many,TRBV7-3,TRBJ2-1,CASSLKARSSYNEQFF,TGTGCCAGCAGCTTAAAGGCGCGGAGCTCCTACAATGAGCAGTTCTTC
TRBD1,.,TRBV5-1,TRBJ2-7,CASSSSRDRTPYEQYF,TGCGCCAGCAGCTCGTCTCGGGACAGGACCCCCTACGAGCAGTACTTC
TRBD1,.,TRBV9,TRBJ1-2,CASSVETGIYGYTF,TGTGCCAGCAGCGTAGAGACAGGGATCTATGGCTACACCTTC
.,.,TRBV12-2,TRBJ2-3,CASRPPPLAGGPIGRTDTQYF,TGTGCAAGTCGCCCCCCTCCCTTAGCGGGGGGGCCGATTGGGCGCACAGATACGCAGTATTTT
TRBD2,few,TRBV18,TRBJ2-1,CASKSGGNEQFF,TGTGCCAGCAAAAGCGGGGGCAATGAGCAGTTCTTC
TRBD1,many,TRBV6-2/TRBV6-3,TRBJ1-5,CASSGQGHQPQHF,TGTGCCAGCAGTGGACAGGGTCATCAGCCCCAGCATTTT
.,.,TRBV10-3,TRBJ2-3,CAIGGSRGTDTQYF,TGTGCCATCGGGGGATCTAGGGGCACAGATACGCAGTATTTT
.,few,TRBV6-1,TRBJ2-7,CASSVVQGFLYEQYF,TGTGCCAGCAGTGTAGTGCAAGGATTCCTTTACGAGCAGTACTTC
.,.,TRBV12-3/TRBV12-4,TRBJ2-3,CASIPWRDRPSTDTQYF,TGTGCCAGCATCCCATGGAGGGACAGACCTAGCACAGATACGCAGTATTTT
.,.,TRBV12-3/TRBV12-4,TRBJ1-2,CASAEDSRRVYGYTF,TGTGCCAGCGCTGAGGACAGCCGACGGGTATATGGCTACACCTTC
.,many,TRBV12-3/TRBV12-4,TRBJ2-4,CASSPAWTKNIQYF,TGTGCCAGCAGCCCTGCATGGACCAAAAACATTCAGTACTTC
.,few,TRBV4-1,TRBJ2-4,CASSPRKGLKLAKNIQYF,TGCGCCAGCAGCCCCCGCAAGGGTCTGAAGCTAGCCAAAAACATTCAGTACTTC
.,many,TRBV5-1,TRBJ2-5,CASSFSGPETQYF,TGCGCCAGCAGCTTTAGCGGTCCAGAGACCCAGTACTTC
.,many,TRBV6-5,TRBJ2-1,CASSPDLALSYNEQFF,TGTGCCAGCAGTCCCGATCTAGCCCTCTCCTACAATGAGCAGTTCTTC
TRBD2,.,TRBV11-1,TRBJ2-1,CASSWHSANSRTSGGSSYNEQFF,TGTGCCAGCAGCTGGCATTCAGCTAATTCCCGGACTAGCGGGGGGAGCTCCTACAATGAGCAGTTCTTC
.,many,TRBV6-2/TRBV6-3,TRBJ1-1,CASSPMGVSAEAFF,TGTGCCAGCAGTCCGATGGGGGTATCAGCTGAAGCTTTCTTT
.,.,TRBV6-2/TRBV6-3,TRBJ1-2,CATSWTAFYGYTF,TGTGCCACCAGCTGGACAGCTTTCTATGGCTACACCTTC